This T cell receptor (beta chain) comes out of a study of neurological immune-mediated disorders. Turning to the study itself: There were approximately 35 multiple sclerosis patients. Of these, around 31 had relapsing-remitting MS and 3 had secondary progressive MS. Study-level findings and limits: When the repertoires were grouped phylogenetically, those of 18 of the 34 multiple sclerosis patients came together in a single cluster of related CDR3 sequences, which points to a possible repertoire-level signature.

Template-switch 5'RACE cDNA synthesis added a 10-nucleotide unique molecular identifier. From the 5' RACE reads, TCRdb called clonotypes with MiXCR, one entry per CDR3 protein. The sample yields under 90,000 distinct CDR3 sequences, 3% to 4.5% seen once. The CDR3 runs to 16 residues. Germline CDR1 and CDR2: MNHNY and SVGAGI (reference sequence). Trimming took off 0 bases at V and 5 bases at J, with 17 bases between the two ends. This clonotype came up many times. Its antigen remains unknown. Material for sequencing was PBMCs. V usage is TRBV6-6 and J usage is TRBJ2-7; D is ambiguous. This receptor was identified in a woman aged 50 to 60 with multiple sclerosis. CDR3 sequence: CASSYSLNPIGDEQYF. In nucleotides, the CDR3 is TGTGCCAGCAGTTACTCTTTAAATCCCATTGGGGACGAGCAGTACTTC.